The 19 T cell receptor beta chains below come from one sample, sequenced in a study of T cells in Graves' hyperthyroidism and ophthalmopathy. The CDR3 regions of TCR beta were amplified from RNA transcripts. Carried out on the TCR CDR3, a first-round RT-PCR used the HTBI primer set. Using its own MiXCR run on the multiplex PCR reads, TCRdb lists one record per CDR3 protein. In the table there are 300,000 to 400,000 distinct CDR3 sequences, approximately 14% of which are singletons. Sequencing was carried out using blood. These receptors all stem from a woman in her 30s with Graves' ophthalmopathy.

The rearrangement joins TRBV5-8 to TRBJ2-7; TRBD1 or TRBD2 may be the D gene (5 bases each). The germline CDR1 and CDR2 sequences are SGHTS and YDEGEE. V lost 2 bases and J 6 bases, leaving 18 bases between the germline ends. This CDR3 has 15 amino acids. DNA for the CDR3: TGTGCCAGCAGCTTAGGTGGGGGTCCGGTTCGCGAGCAGTACTTC. It yields the protein CASSLGGGPVREQYF.

This clonotype was seen many times. The chain is built from TRBV6-6 and TRBJ2-1; TRBD1 matches 9 bases. The germline CDR1 and CDR2 sequences are MNHNY and SVGAGI (reference sequence). This CDR3 comprises 13 residues. The V segment lost 2 bases and the J segment 9 bases; nucleotides outside the gene matches: 2. The DNA for the CDR3 is TGTGCCAGCAGTTACACGGACAGGGGTGAGCAGTTCTTC. Its protein product is CASSYTDRGEQFF.

The chain is built from TRBV20-1 and TRBJ2-3; 9 bases line up with TRBD2. CDR3 length equals 15 residues. The V segment lost 3 bases and the J segment 2 bases; nucleotides outside the gene matches: 6. Germline V gene data show CDR1 as DFQATT and CDR2 as SNEGSKA (reference sequence). Here the CDR3 reads CSASSGGTHTDTQYF. DNA of the CDR3: TGCAGTGCTAGCAGCGGGGGGACTCACACAGATACGCAGTATTTT.

This clonotype was seen only a few times. The chain uses TRBV11-3 and TRBJ1-4, with 7 positions matching TRBD1. Germline lookup yields CDR1 SGHNT and CDR2 YENEEA. The CDR3 runs to 14 residues. The junction had 7 bases not matched to a gene; V was cut back by 6 bases and J by 6 bases. Here the CDR3 DNA reads TGTGCCAGCAGTGGGGACAGCTCATATGAAAAACTGTTTTTT. This sequence encodes CASSGDSSYEKLFF.

This clonotype was observed many times. The chain carries TRBV20-1 and TRBJ2-1; TRBD2 matches 16 bases. V gave up 2 bases and J gave up 9 bases; unmatched junction bases: 7. Germline CDR1 DFQATT, CDR2 SNEGSKA (reference sequence). The CDR3 covers 16 residues. The CDR3 spells CSARPGTSGGEGEQFF. The CDR3 bases are TGCAGTGCTAGACCTGGGACTAGCGGGGGGGAAGGTGAGCAGTTCTTC.

Ten or more counts support this clonotype. This chain joins TRBV28 and TRBJ2-5; 7 bases are shared with TRBD1. There are 14 residues in the CDR3. Unmatched junction bases numbered 5, after V lost 3 bases and J lost 4 bases. Germline V gives CDR1 MDHEN, CDR2 SYDVKM. The CDR3 coding sequence is TGTGCCAGCAGTTTGGGACAGCCACGAGAGACCCAGTACTTC. Encoded protein: CASSLGQPRETQYF.

This clonotype came up a few times. This chain uses TRBV15 with TRBJ2-3; 10 bases map to TRBD1. CDR1 is LNHNV and CDR2 is YYDKDF in the germline V gene (reference sequence). The CDR3 has 18 residues. With 4 bases clipped from V and 2 bases from J, the junction kept 12 bases outside the gene matches. CDR3: CATSTLLRDRGLTDTQYF. The DNA for the CDR3 is TGTGCCACCAGCACCCTGTTGCGGGACAGGGGCCTCACAGATACGCAGTATTTT. The full variable domain, with the rest looked up from reference TRBV15 and TRBJ2-3, is DAMVIQNPRYQVTQFGKPVTLSCSQTLNHNVMYWYQQKSSQAPKLLFHYYDKDFNNEADTPDNFQSRRPNTSFCFLDIRSPGLGDTAMYLCATSTLLRDRGLTDTQYFGPGTRLTVL.

This clonotype showed up just a few times. Since a much larger clone is just one base distant, this may be a read error. The chain carries TRBV20-1 and TRBJ2-7; TRBD1 matches 10 bases. Per the germline V gene, CDR1 is DFQATT and CDR2 is SNEGSKA (reference sequence). This CDR3 is 14 amino acids long. Here the CDR3 DNA reads TGCAGTGCATCCTCGACAGGGGGCTCCTACGGGCAGTACTTC. This codes for CSASSTGGSYGQYF.

Many counts were recorded for this clonotype. The chain joins TRBV27 to TRBJ2-2; D is possibly TRBD2 (6 bases). Trimming took off 7 bases at V and 5 bases at J, with 14 bases between the two ends. The CDR3 has 14 residues. Germline CDR1 MNHEY, CDR2 SMNVEV (reference sequence). The CDR3 here is CASTRLGGTGELFF. The CDR3 DNA reads as TGTGCCAGCACCCGACTCGGGGGTACCGGGGAGCTGTTTTTT.

V and J are TRBV5-5 and TRBJ1-6, with 10 nucleotides matching TRBD1. The CDR3 runs 17 residues. J was trimmed by 9 bases and V by 4 bases; bases with no gene match: 13. Per the germline V gene, CDR1 is SGHKS and CDR2 is YYEKEE (reference sequence). The CDR3 coding sequence is TGTGCCAGCAGCCCGTTTCCGGGACAGGGGTCATTTTCACCCCTCCACTTT. Translation: CASSPFPGQGSFSPLHF.

The chain has TRBV6-1 and TRBJ2-1; the D gene is possibly TRBD2 (5 bases). This CDR3 region has 13 residues. Deletions cut 8 bases from V and 2 bases from J, with 10 bases between. The germline CDR1 and CDR2 sequences are MNHNS and SASEGT. In DNA, the CDR3 is TGTGCCAGCGTAAGGACTGCCTACAATGAGCAGTTCTTC. It translates to CASVRTAYNEQFF.

The CDR3 is CASSYEGRGAKETQYF. CDR3 nucleotide sequence: TGTGCCAGCAGTTACGAGGGGAGGGGCGCAAAAGAGACCCAGTACTTC. J is TRBJ2-5 and V is TRBV6-5, with TRBD2 matching over 7 bases. The germline gives CDR1 MNHEY, CDR2 SVGAGI. Germline trimming cut 2 bases from V and 3 bases from J; bases unmatched to any gene: 9. The CDR3 spans 16 residues.

There are a few counts of this clonotype. The chain is built from TRBV9 and TRBJ2-3; weak D call: TRBD1 (7 bases). The CDR3 sequence is 16 residues long. The V end was cut by 4 bases, the J end by 2 bases, with 17 bases between. Germline CDR1 is SGDLS and CDR2 is YYNGEE. The CDR3 loop is CASSLRTGGVTDTQYF. The CDR3 bases are TGTGCCAGCAGCCTCCGGACAGGCGGGGTCACAGATACGCAGTATTTT.

This clonotype has at least ten counts. The rearrangement joins TRBV18 to TRBJ1-5, with 8 positions matching TRBD1. From germline, CDR1 is KGHSH and CDR2 LQKENI. Trimming cost V 3 bases and J 4 bases; bases outside gene matches: 5. This CDR3 is built from 15 residues. CDR3 sequence reads: CASSPGQGFNQPQHF. CDR3 DNA sequence: TGTGCCAGCTCACCCGGACAGGGTTTTAATCAGCCCCAGCATTTT.

The chain joins TRBV15 to TRBJ1-2; 7 bases align to TRBD1. V was clipped by 5 bases and J by 4 bases; unmatched bases: 10. CDR1 and CDR2 (germline): LNHNV, YYDKDF (reference sequence). The CDR3 has 15 residues. This CDR3 is CATSPRTGTSYGYTF. The CDR3 bases are TGTGCCACCAGCCCCCGGACAGGAACCTCCTATGGCTACACCTTC.

This clonotype was seen ten or more times. The CDR3 nucleotides are TGCAGCGTCACAGCCAGCTCCTACGAGCAGTACTTC. This codes for CSVTASSYEQYF. The chain is built from TRBV29-1 and TRBJ2-7, with D uncertain. In germline, CDR1 is SQVTM, CDR2 ANQGSEA. Trimming cost V 6 bases and J 0 bases, with 9 bases left between them. The CDR3 covers 12 residues.

This clonotype occurred a few times. The chain employs TRBV6-2 or TRBV6-3 and TRBJ2-7; weak D call: TRBD1 (6 bases). The V gene lost 5 bases and the J gene lost 6 bases, with 11 bases spanning the gap. The germline V gene has CDR1 MNHEY and CDR2 SVGEGT. CDR3 length: 12 residues. The CDR3 nucleotides are TGTGCCAGCAGTCCAGGGGTTCGCGAGCAGTACTTC. Translation: CASSPGVREQYF.

This clonotype was found a few times. V and J are TRBV12-5 and TRBJ2-6, with D maybe TRBD1 (5 bases). V was clipped by 3 bases and J by 0 bases, with 18 bases between them. Germline V lookup: CDR1 LGHNT, CDR2 FRNRAP. This CDR3 is built from 19 residues. CDR3 sequence (DNA): TGTGCTAGTGGTTTTCCAACAGGTTCTTTCGTCTCTGGGGCCAACGTCCTGACTTTC. Its protein is CASGFPTGSFVSGANVLTF.

Comment on this clonotype: A much more abundant neighbour one base away suggests this may be a read error. The chain recombines TRBV29-1 with TRBJ2-5, with D perhaps matching TRBD2 (6 bases). Trimming removed 4 bases at V and 5 bases at J, with 17 bases between. The CDR3 contains 14 residues. Germline lookup yields CDR1 SQVTM and CDR2 ANQGSEA. This CDR3 is CSVGLRGSAETQYF. The CDR3 nucleotides read TGCAGCGTTGGCCTGCGGGGTTCAGCGGAGACCCAGTACTTC.